This T cell receptor beta chain stems from a study of Graves' ophthalmopathy and Graves' hyperthyroidism. TCR beta CDR3 amplification used RNA transcripts. Following a first-round RT-PCR that used HTBI primers, a second-round multiplex PCR was carried out. MiXCR, applied by TCRdb to the multiplex PCR reads, yields one record per CDR3 protein. The table includes 680,000 or so distinct CDR3 sequences, about 24% detected once. The V and J ends lost 3 bases and 3 bases respectively, with 12 bases between them. The germline V gene encodes CDR1 SNHLY and CDR2 FYNNEI. This CDR3 is 14 amino acids long. Material for sequencing was peripheral blood. V usage is TRBV2 and J usage is TRBJ2-7, with D perhaps being TRBD1 or TRBD2 (6 bases each). This TCR was sampled from a woman aged 18-29 years with stable Graves' hyperthyroidism. Some clones in this sample may be carry-over from other donors' samples. This CDR3 is CASSDGGGGYEQYF. For the CDR3, the DNA is TGTGCCAGCAGTGACGGGGGCGGTGGCTACGAGCAGTACTTC.